The TCR beta chain under discussion was sequenced for a study of cytomegalovirus exposure and HLA in healthy donors. Study observations and caveats: Sequencing depth roughly uniform across donors was assumed in presence/absence analyses.

The ends lost 7 bases at V and 5 bases at J; junction bases unmatched: 4. The CDR3 is 13 residues long. In germline, CDR1 is MDHEN, CDR2 SYDVKM. With respect to this clone: Antigen specificity is unknown.

It was with 60 Vbeta and 13 Jbeta primers that the PCR ran. Libraries were prepared by immunoSEQ multiplex PCR; TCRdb keeps only in-frame clonotypes and omits some of them. The table records a few hundred thousand clones, 80% of them present only once. The chain recombines TRBV28 with TRBJ1-5; 8 bases are a match to TRBD1. Specimen: PBMCs. The sequence came from a girl aged 2 to 10 in good health and CMV-seronegative. CDR3 residues: CASIGQGYQPQHF. CDR3 nucleotide sequence: TGTGCCAGCATTGGACAGGGTTATCAGCCCCAGCATTTT.